Given below is one TCR beta chain in context. The junction does not match germline at one end; this may be a read error. The CDR3 totals 16 residues. Germline CDR1 reads MNHGY; CDR2 reads SVAAGI. It was at first hyperthyroidism diagnosis, before any ophthalmopathy symptoms, that the blood sample was taken. Extraction of PBMCs used roughly 9.6 ml of fresh peripheral blood. Amplification yielded TCR beta CDR3 regions, with RNA transcripts as the source. RT-PCR in the first round (using the HTBI primer set) targeted the TCR CDR3. TCRdb re-called the multiplex PCR reads with MiXCR, one entry per CDR3 protein. The sample holds roughly 380,000 distinct CDR3 sequences, roughly 14% seen once. This sample stems from a study of T cells in Graves' hyperthyroidism and ophthalmopathy. Study at large: Peripheral blood was taken when the disease was first diagnosed, before any treatment began.

The V and J genes are TRBV6-9 and TRBJ2-2, with 8 positions matching TRBD1. The source of this sequence is a man between 25 and 39 years old with Graves' hyperthyroidism that later progressed to Graves' ophthalmopathy. The sequencing input was blood. In nucleotides, the CDR3 is TGTACCAGCAGTTACTCTGGGACAGGTTGGACCGGGGAGCTGTTTTTT. Its protein product is CTSSYSGTGWTGELFF.